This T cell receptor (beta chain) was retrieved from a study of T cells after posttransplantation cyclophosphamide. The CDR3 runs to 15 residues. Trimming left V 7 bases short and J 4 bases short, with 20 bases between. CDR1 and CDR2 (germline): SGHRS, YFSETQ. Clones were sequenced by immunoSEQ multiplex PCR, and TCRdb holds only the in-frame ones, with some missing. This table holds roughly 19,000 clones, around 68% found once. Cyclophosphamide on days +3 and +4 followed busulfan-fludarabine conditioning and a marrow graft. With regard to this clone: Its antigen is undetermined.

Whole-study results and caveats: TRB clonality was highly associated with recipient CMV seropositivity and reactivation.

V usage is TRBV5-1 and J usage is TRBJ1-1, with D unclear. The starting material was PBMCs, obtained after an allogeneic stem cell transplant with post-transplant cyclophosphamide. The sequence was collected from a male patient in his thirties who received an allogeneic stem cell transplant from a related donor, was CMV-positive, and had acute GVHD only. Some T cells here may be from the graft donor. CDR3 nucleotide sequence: TGCGCCAGCTCACAGAGGGAGGGTCGTCCCACTGAAGCTTTCTTT. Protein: CASSQREGRPTEAFF.